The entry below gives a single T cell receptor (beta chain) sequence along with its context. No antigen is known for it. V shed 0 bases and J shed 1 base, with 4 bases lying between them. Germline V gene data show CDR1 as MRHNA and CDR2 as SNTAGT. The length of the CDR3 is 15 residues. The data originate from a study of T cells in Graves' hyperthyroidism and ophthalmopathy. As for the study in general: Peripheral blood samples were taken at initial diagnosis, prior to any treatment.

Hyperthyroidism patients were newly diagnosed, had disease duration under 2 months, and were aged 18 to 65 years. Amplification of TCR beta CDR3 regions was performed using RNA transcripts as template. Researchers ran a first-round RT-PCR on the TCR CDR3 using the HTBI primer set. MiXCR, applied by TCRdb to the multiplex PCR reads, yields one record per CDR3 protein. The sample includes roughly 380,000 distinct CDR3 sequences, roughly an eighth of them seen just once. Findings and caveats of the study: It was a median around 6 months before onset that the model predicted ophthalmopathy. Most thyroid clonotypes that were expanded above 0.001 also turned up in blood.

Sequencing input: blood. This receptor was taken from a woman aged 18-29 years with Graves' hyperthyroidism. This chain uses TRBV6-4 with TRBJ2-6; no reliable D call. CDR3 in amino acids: CASSDSRSGANVLTF. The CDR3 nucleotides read TGTGCCAGCAGTGACTCGAGGTCTGGGGCCAACGTCCTGACTTTC.